This T cell receptor beta chain was sequenced during a study of shared clonotypes between healthy human individuals. Study information: There were three CD4 naive, three CD4 memory, two CD8 naive and one CD8 memory plates per donor.

The count of this clone is one. Its antigen remains unknown. Study findings and constraints: Lower generation probabilities were found for non-shared clonotypes than for those shared by all four donors. Richness estimates generally favored naive over memory subsets.

The CDR3 sequence is 15 residues long. The V gene end was trimmed by 5 bases and the J gene end by 1 base; junction bases not matched to a gene: 4. The germline CDR1 and CDR2 sequences are SGHRS and YFSETQ. Sorted subsets were amplified in replicate PCRs using about 200 ng DNA, 25,000 to 30,000 T cell genomes. TCRdb keeps only in-frame clones here, not all; method: immunoSEQ multiplex PCR. The data contain approximately 2,300,000 clones, 85% to 95% of them singletons. The gene calls are TRBV5-1 and TRBJ1-3; 9 positions match TRBD1. Sample: naive CD4+ T cells from PBMCs. Subset noted: CD45RA+ positively selected. This clonotype was obtained from a man aged 18 to 35 in good health. Some clones in this sample may be carry-over from other donors' samples. CDR3 nucleotide sequence: TGCGCCAGCAGGTTACAGGGGGCGTCTGGAAACACCATATATTTT. Translating gives CASRLQGASGNTIYF. The full variable domain, rest sourced from reference TRBV5-1 and TRBJ1-3, is KAGVTQTPRYLIKTRGQQVTLSCSPISGHRSVSWYQQTPGQGLQFLFEYFSETQRNKGNFPGRFSGRQFSNSRSEMNVSTLELGDSALYLCASRLQGASGNTIYFGEGSWLTVV.